This TCR beta chain was identified in a study of cytomegalovirus exposure and HLA in healthy donors. PCR was performed using 60 Vbeta and 13 Jbeta primers. Produced via immunoSEQ multiplex PCR; TCRdb's table is partial and in-frame only. Here the sample spans approximately 210,000 clones, roughly 77% being singletons. Per the germline V gene, CDR1 is SGDLS and CDR2 is YYNGEE. The CDR3 has 14 amino acids. The V end lost 4 bases, the J end lost 0 bases, and 10 bases lay between the germline ends. The clonotype originates from a male donor in good health and CMV-seropositive. J is TRBJ1-1 and V is TRBV9; D is possibly TRBD1 (5 bases). The sequenced sample was PBMCs. The CDR3: CASSTGAMNTEAFF. In DNA, the CDR3 is TGTGCCAGCAGCACAGGAGCCATGAACACTGAAGCTTTCTTT.